The 29 T cell receptor beta chains below all came from one sample that was sequenced in a study of CD8 T cells in Susac syndrome. RNA, at roughly 0.45 to 1 ug, was reverse transcribed with random hexamers. Each CDR3 protein is one row after TCRdb ran MiXCR on the immunoSEQ multiplex PCR reads. The sample holds 150,000 to 200,000 distinct CDR3 sequences, about 95% seen once. Sequencing used CD4+ T cells from PBMCs. The origin of the receptors is a human donor in good health.

Turning to this clonotype: At one end the junction does not follow the germline gene, possibly because of a read error. The V call is TRBV29-1, the J call TRBJ2-5; tentatively, D is TRBD2 (5 bases). CDR3 length: 12 residues. Per germline, CDR1 SQVTM and CDR2 ANQGSEA. CDR3: CSVEEGRETQYF. Here the CDR3 DNA reads TGCAGCGTCGAAGAAGGGAGAGAGACCCAGTACTTC.

This chain joins TRBV7-9 and TRBJ2-3; D may be TRBD2 (6 bases). The CDR3 is made up of 15 amino acids. Per the germline V gene, CDR1 is SEHNR and CDR2 is FQNEAQ (reference sequence). Trimming cost V 1 base and J 2 bases, with 10 bases left between them. The CDR3 nucleotides read TGTGCCAGCAGCTTAGGGGGAGGCGCCACAGATACGCAGTATTTT. Protein product: CASSLGGGATDTQYF.

The chain joins TRBV19 to TRBJ2-7; a possible D gene is TRBD1 (8 bases). The CDR3 length is 16 residues. Germline V gene data show CDR1 as LNHDA and CDR2 as SQIVND (reference sequence). The ends were cut back, 2 bases at V and 3 bases at J, with 17 bases in the middle. CDR3 sequence: CASSIRVTGEGYEQYF. In DNA form, the CDR3 reads TGTGCCAGTAGTATACGAGTGACAGGGGAGGGCTACGAGCAGTACTTC.

The chain couples TRBV27 to TRBJ2-1; 9 nucleotides agree with TRBD2. The CDR3 is 14 residues long. With 6 bases clipped from V and 4 bases from J, the junction kept 4 bases outside the gene matches. Germline V gene data show CDR1 as MNHEY and CDR2 as SMNVEV (reference sequence). CDR3 DNA sequence: TGTGCCAGCAGGCTAGCGGGAAATTACAATGAGCAGTTCTTC. Its translation: CASRLAGNYNEQFF.

The rearrangement joins TRBV4-1 to TRBJ2-1; D remains ambiguous. Per the germline V gene, CDR1 is MGHRA and CDR2 is YSYEKL. The CDR3 is 15 residues long. Deletions cut 0 bases from V and 7 bases from J, with 13 bases between. CDR3 sequence: CASSQDLEFRNEQFF. DNA for the CDR3: TGCGCCAGCAGCCAAGATCTCGAGTTCCGAAATGAGCAGTTCTTC.

The chain is built from TRBV7-9 and TRBJ2-5, with 7 bases identical to TRBD2. The CDR3 consists of 16 residues. CDR1 SEHNR and CDR2 FQNEAQ come from the germline V gene (reference sequence). The ends lost 6 bases at V and 2 bases at J; junction bases unmatched: 12. The CDR3 bases are TGTGCCAGCAGACCTGGACTAGGAGTTATACAAGAGACCCAGTACTTC. Encoded protein: CASRPGLGVIQETQYF.

The genes are TRBV2 and TRBJ1-5; weak D call: TRBD1 (5 bases). V dropped 8 bases and J dropped 6 bases, with 17 bases sitting between them. CDR3 length equals 14 residues. Germline V gives CDR1 SNHLY, CDR2 FYNNEI. The CDR3 DNA sequence: TGTGCCAGCGCGGTGGGGGGGGTCCCTCAGCCCCAGCATTTT. It specifies CASAVGGVPQPQHF.

The chain joins TRBV5-4 to TRBJ2-7; tentative D call: TRBD1 (5 bases). Germline V gene data show CDR1 as SGHNT and CDR2 as YYREEE (reference sequence). The CDR3 extends over 15 amino acids. The V and J ends lost 0 bases and 2 bases respectively, with 12 bases between them. DNA of the CDR3: TGTGCCAGCAGCTTGGGGGGCCAAGTTCCCTACGAGCAGTACTTC. Translated, it gives CASSLGGQVPYEQYF.

Only a few counts were recorded for this clonotype. For the CDR3, the DNA is TGTGCCAGCAGTCCCGCCGGTTACGAGCAGTACTTC. Protein sequence: CASSPAGYEQYF. The chain recombines TRBV27 with TRBJ2-7; unclear D gene. CDR3 length: 12 amino acids. V was shortened by 5 bases and J by 4 bases, with 9 bases between the two germline ends. CDR1 and CDR2 from the germline V gene are MNHEY and SMNVEV (reference sequence).

In this sample, this clonotype turned up once. V is TRBV7-9 and J is TRBJ1-1; possibly TRBD1 for D (5 bases). Germline V CDR1 and CDR2: SEHNR, FQNEAQ (reference sequence). Trimming removed 5 bases from V and 5 bases from J, with 9 bases in between. The CDR3 has 12 residues. CDR3 residues: CASSEWGTEAFF. The CDR3 region has the DNA TGTGCCAGCAGCGAGTGGGGGACTGAAGCTTTCTTT.

CDR3 DNA: TGTGCCTGGAGTGTACCGTGGAACACTGAAGCTTTCTTT. It translates to CAWSVPWNTEAFF. The chain combines TRBV30 with TRBJ1-1; D gene unclear. V lost 0 bases, J lost 1 base, and 6 bases lay in between. Per germline, CDR1 GTSNPN and CDR2 SVGIG (reference sequence). This CDR3 contains 13 residues.

The rearrangement links TRBV6-5 to TRBJ1-2, with 11 bases aligning to TRBD1. Germline V gene data show CDR1 as MNHEY and CDR2 as SVGAGI. V shed 2 bases, J shed 4 bases, and the junction held 3 bases outside the gene matches. This CDR3 has 15 residues. The CDR3: CASSYRDRGSYGYTF. DNA for the CDR3: TGTGCCAGCAGTTACCGGGACAGGGGGAGCTATGGCTACACCTTC.

This clonotype was seen a handful of times. The chain has TRBV28 and TRBJ2-1, with 11 bases aligning to TRBD2. This CDR3 is 15 amino acids long. Germline loops: CDR1 MDHEN, CDR2 SYDVKM. V shed 2 bases and J 3 bases; nucleotides not matched to a gene: 0. This chain's CDR3 is CASSLTSGSYNEQFF. CDR3 coding DNA: TGTGCCAGCAGTTTAACTAGCGGGAGCTACAATGAGCAGTTCTTC.

The CDR3 spells CASSSEANVLTF. The CDR3, as DNA: TGTGCCAGCAGCTCGGAGGCCAACGTCCTGACTTTC. V gene TRBV7-9 combines with J gene TRBJ2-6, with unresolved D. The germline gives CDR1 SEHNR, CDR2 FQNEAQ (reference sequence). The CDR3 length is 12 residues. Trimming took 4 bases from V and 6 from J, leaving 4 bases between them. The entire variable domain, with the rest obtained from reference TRBV7-9 and TRBJ2-6, is as follows: DTGVSQNPRHKITKRGQNVTFRCDPISEHNRLYWYRQTLGQGPEFLTYFQNEAQLEKSRLLSDRFSAERPKGSFSTLEIQRTEQGDSAMYLCASSSEANVLTFGAGSRLTVL.

V and J are TRBV3-1 and TRBJ2-2; no reliable D call. Germline loops: CDR1 LGHDT, CDR2 YNNKEL (reference sequence). The CDR3 has 14 residues. V lost 1 base, J lost 3 bases, and 6 bases lay in between. The chain's CDR3 is CASSQAADTGELFF. The DNA of the CDR3 is TGTGCCAGCAGCCAAGCGGCCGACACCGGGGAGCTGTTTTTT. Full variable domain (outside the CDR3, taken from reference TRBV3-1 and TRBJ2-2): DTAVSQTPKYLVTQMGNDKSIKCEQNLGHDTMYWYKQDSKKFLKIMFSYNNKELIINETVPNRFSPKSPDKAHLNLHINSLELGDSAVYFCASSQAADTGELFFGEGSRLTVL.

This sequence joins TRBV29-1 and TRBJ1-1; D gene unclear. CDR1 is SQVTM, CDR2 ANQGSEA, per germline. The ends were cut back, 4 bases at V and 6 bases at J, with 12 bases in the middle. The CDR3 has 12 amino acids. In nucleotides, the CDR3 is TGCAGCGTTGGGGCGCTTACCGCTGAAGCTTTCTTT. This encodes CSVGALTAEAFF.

The rearrangement joins TRBV13 to TRBJ2-2, with TRBD2 matching over 7 bases. From germline, CDR1 is PRHDT and CDR2 FYEKMQ (reference sequence). J gave up 1 base and V 4 bases, and 6 bases lay outside the gene matches. This CDR3 has 16 residues. CDR3 region: CASSSPSGVNTGELFF. CDR3 DNA: TGTGCCAGCAGCTCCCCTAGCGGAGTGAACACCGGGGAGCTGTTTTTT.

V gene TRBV29-1 combines with J gene TRBJ1-2; tentative D call: TRBD1 (6 bases). The germline V and J ends were trimmed by 0 bases and 5 bases, with 19 bases remaining between them. The CDR3 contains 16 residues. The germline V gene encodes CDR1 SQVTM and CDR2 ANQGSEA. The chain's CDR3 is CSVEDRFQGPSYGYTF. CDR3 nucleotides: TGCAGCGTTGAAGATCGATTTCAGGGGCCATCGTATGGCTACACCTTC.

This clonotype was detected once. V usage is TRBV2 and J usage is TRBJ2-3, with D uncertain. The V and J ends lost 5 bases and 9 bases respectively, with 15 bases between them. CDR1 SNHLY and CDR2 FYNNEI come from the germline V gene. The CDR3 totals 13 residues. The CDR3 DNA is TGTGCCAGCAGTCTCGGCCCGACCAACACGCAGTATTTT. Amino acid sequence: CASSLGPTNTQYF.

V and J are TRBV29-1 and TRBJ2-5; tentative D call: TRBD2 (6 bases). This CDR3 region has 12 residues. The V end was cut by 3 bases, the J end by 4 bases, with 9 bases between. The germline V gene encodes CDR1 SQVTM and CDR2 ANQGSEA. The CDR3 DNA reads TGCAGCGTTGACCCAGCGGGAGAGACCCAGTACTTC. Encoded protein: CSVDPAGETQYF.

This rearrangement joins TRBV9 to TRBJ1-1; 8 positions match TRBD1. Germline-derived CDR1 and CDR2 are SGDLS and YYNGEE. J was trimmed by 1 base and V by 4 bases; bases with no gene match: 6. The CDR3 runs 15 residues. The CDR3 coding sequence is TGTGCCAGCAGCTTTGGGACAGGCGAGAACACTGAAGCTTTCTTT. Encoded protein: CASSFGTGENTEAFF.

CDR3 loop: CAWSRGEKLFF. CDR3 DNA sequence: TGTGCCTGGAGTCGGGGTGAAAAACTGTTTTTT. The V call is TRBV30, the J call TRBJ1-4; no firm D call. Trimming cost V 2 bases and J 7 bases, with 5 bases left between them. Germline assignment: CDR1 GTSNPN and CDR2 SVGIG (reference sequence). The CDR3 totals 11 residues. Complete variable domain (other parts from reference TRBV30 and TRBJ1-4): SQTIHQWPATLVQPVGSPLSLECTVEGTSNPNLYWYRQAAGRGLQLLFYSVGIGQISSEVPQNLSASRPQDRQFILSSKKLLLSDSGFYLCAWSRGEKLFFGSGTQLSVL.

The chain couples TRBV20-1 to TRBJ1-1; D is undetermined. Trimming cost V 0 bases and J 5 bases, with 13 bases left between them. Per the germline V gene, CDR1 is DFQATT and CDR2 is SNEGSKA (reference sequence). CDR3 length equals 14 residues. CDR3 in amino acids: CSAREQGRKTEAFF. The CDR3 DNA sequence: TGCAGTGCTAGAGAGCAAGGGCGTAAGACTGAAGCTTTCTTT.

The V call is TRBV7-2, the J call TRBJ2-7, with a possible D match to TRBD1 (7 bases). The length of the CDR3 is 14 residues. Trimming stripped 5 bases from V and 7 bases from J, with 18 bases between. Looked up from germline, CDR1 is SGHTA and CDR2 is FQGNSA. The CDR3 bases are TGTGCCAGCAGCCTACGTGAGACAGGGAGGGAGCAGTACTTC. This sequence encodes CASSLRETGREQYF.

This clonotype is a singleton in its sample. This chain links TRBV19 with TRBJ2-7; no clear D. CDR3 length: 14 residues. V was clipped by 10 bases and J by 2 bases, with 18 bases between them. CDR1 is LNHDA, CDR2 SQIVND, per germline (reference sequence). CDR3 bases: TGTGCCACCGCTAGGACCCACGTGGCCTACGAGCAGTACTTC. It encodes CATARTHVAYEQYF.

V and J are TRBV7-8 and TRBJ2-1; 8 bases line up with TRBD2. Looked up from germline, CDR1 is SGHVS and CDR2 is FQNEAQ. The CDR3 is 15 amino acids. The ends lost 1 base at V and 2 bases at J; junction bases unmatched: 1. In DNA form, the CDR3 reads TGTGCCAGCAGCTTAGACGGGAGGGCCTACAATGAGCAGTTCTTC. Its translation: CASSLDGRAYNEQFF.

CDR3 in amino acids: CAWSVPHGGVPNQPQHF. CDR3 DNA: TGTGCCTGGAGTGTCCCCCACGGCGGGGTTCCTAATCAGCCCCAGCATTTT. The chain joins TRBV30 to TRBJ1-5, with D hard to call. CDR1 is GTSNPN, CDR2 SVGIG, per germline (reference sequence). There are 17 residues in the CDR3. Trimming left V 0 bases short and J 4 bases short, with 19 bases between.

The rearrangement links TRBV6-1 to TRBJ2-7; possible D gene TRBD2, 5 bases. This CDR3 comprises 15 residues. The germline V gene encodes CDR1 MNHNS and CDR2 SASEGT. V was trimmed by 6 bases and J by 9 bases, leaving 24 bases between them. The CDR3 loop is CASRNIGLPKNRQYF. Here the CDR3 DNA reads TGTGCCAGCAGAAATATTGGACTGCCGAAGAATAGGCAGTACTTC.

The chain is built from TRBV15 and TRBJ1-5; D might be TRBD1 (5 bases). The CDR3 is 16 amino acids. Germline-derived CDR1 and CDR2 are LNHNV and YYDKDF (reference sequence). The V and J ends lost 0 bases and 5 bases respectively, with 14 bases between them. CDR3 DNA: TGTGCCACCAGCAGAGATCAGGGACGGCAGGATCAGCCCCAGCATTTT. As protein: CATSRDQGRQDQPQHF.